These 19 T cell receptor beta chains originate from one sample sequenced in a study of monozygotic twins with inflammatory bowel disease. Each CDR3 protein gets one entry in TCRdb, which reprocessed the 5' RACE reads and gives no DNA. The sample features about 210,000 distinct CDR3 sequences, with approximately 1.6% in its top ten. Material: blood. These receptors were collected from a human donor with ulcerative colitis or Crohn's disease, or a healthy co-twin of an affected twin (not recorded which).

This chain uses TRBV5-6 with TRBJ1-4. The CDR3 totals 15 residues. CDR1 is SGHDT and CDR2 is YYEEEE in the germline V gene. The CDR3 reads CASSLAGPTNEKLFF.

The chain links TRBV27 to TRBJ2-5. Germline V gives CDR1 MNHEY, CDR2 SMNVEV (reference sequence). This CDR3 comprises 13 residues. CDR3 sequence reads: CASSFLDRAAQYF.

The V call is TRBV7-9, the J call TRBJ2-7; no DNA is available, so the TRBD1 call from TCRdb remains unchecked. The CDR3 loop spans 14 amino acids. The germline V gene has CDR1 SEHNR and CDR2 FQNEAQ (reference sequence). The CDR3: CASLRGDSTYEQYF.

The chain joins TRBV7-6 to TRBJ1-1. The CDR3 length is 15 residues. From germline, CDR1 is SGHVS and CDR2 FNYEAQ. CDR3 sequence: CASSTSRIPDTEAFF.

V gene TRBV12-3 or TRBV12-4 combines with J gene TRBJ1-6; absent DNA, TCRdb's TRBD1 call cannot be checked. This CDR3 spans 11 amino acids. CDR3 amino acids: CASSLGPHLHF.

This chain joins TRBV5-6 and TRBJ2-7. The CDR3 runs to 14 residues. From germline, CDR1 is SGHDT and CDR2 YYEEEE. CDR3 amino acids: CASSLGSNAYEQYF. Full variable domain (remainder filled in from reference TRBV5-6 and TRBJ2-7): DAGVTQSPTHLIKTRGQQVTLRCSPKSGHDTVSWYQQALGQGPQFIFQYYEEEERQRGNFPDRFSGHQFPNYSSELNVNALLLGDSALYLCASSLGSNAYEQYFGPGTRLTVT.

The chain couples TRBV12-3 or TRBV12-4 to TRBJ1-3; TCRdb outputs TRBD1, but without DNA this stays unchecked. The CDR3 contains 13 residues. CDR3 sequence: CASNRGPGNTIYF.

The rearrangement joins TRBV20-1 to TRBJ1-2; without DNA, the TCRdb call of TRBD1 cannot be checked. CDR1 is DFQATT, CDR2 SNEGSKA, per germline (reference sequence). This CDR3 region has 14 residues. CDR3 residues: CSARDLAAPYGYTF.

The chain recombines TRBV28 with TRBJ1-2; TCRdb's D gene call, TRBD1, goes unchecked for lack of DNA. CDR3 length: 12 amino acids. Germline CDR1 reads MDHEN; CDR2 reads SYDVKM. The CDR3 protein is CASILSGGGYTF.

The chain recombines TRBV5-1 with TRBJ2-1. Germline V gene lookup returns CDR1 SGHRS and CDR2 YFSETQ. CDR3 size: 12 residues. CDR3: CASAKDYNEQFF.

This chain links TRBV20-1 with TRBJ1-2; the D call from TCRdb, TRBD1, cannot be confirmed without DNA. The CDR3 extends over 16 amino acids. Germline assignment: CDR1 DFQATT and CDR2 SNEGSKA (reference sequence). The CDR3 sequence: CSASRPGQQANYGYTF.

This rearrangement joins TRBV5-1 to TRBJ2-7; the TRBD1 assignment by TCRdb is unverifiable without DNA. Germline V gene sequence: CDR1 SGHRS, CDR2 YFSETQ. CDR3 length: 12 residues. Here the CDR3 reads CASSPTGNEQYF.

The CDR3 spells CASSPSDRYQETQYF. V gene TRBV5-6 combines with J gene TRBJ2-5; checking the TCRdb D call of TRBD1 is not possible without DNA. This CDR3 is built from 15 residues. Germline V gene lookup returns CDR1 SGHDT and CDR2 YYEEEE.

CDR3 sequence: CASSHDRGSGYGYTF. The rearrangement links TRBV14 to TRBJ1-2; absent DNA, TCRdb's TRBD1 call cannot be checked. This CDR3 spans 15 amino acids. CDR1 and CDR2 (germline): SGHDN, FVKESK.

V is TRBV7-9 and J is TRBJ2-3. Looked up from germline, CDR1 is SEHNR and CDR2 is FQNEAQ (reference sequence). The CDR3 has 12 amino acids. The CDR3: CACRAYTDTQYF.

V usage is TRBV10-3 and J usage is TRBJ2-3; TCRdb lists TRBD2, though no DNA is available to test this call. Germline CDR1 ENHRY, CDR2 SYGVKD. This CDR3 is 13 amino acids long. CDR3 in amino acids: CAITGLLTDTQYF.

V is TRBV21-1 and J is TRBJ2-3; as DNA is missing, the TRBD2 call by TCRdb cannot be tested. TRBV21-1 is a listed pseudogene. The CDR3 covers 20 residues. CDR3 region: CASSKAGPSGGIACTDTQYF.

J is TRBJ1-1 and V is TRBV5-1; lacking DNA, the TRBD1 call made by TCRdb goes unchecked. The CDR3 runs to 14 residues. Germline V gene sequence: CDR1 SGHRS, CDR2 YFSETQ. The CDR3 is CASSSTGGNGEAFF.

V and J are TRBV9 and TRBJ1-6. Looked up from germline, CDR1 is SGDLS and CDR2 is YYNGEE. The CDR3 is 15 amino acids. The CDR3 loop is CASSVEAGPNSPLHF.